The rows below give T cell receptor beta chains drawn from one sample of a study of blood T cell repertoires in COVID-19. Profiled with immunoSEQ multiplex PCR; TCRdb holds only in-frame clones, not every one. The sample records about 210,000 clones, about 90% being singletons. The sample was peripheral blood. Source of these receptors: a man aged 25-45 years with acute or convalescent COVID-19. Each CDR3 is given with its conserved first and last residue. The D gene is left open where the match is weak. Some rows have no size entry. The others give once, few or many, or a class for an expanded clone.

d_call: -
v_call: TRBV6-5
j_call: TRBJ2-1
clone_size: -
cdr3_nt: TGTGCCAGCAGGGAGCGGATACTACACAATGAGCAGTTCTTC
cdr3_aa: CASRERILHNEQFF

d_call: TRBD2
v_call: TRBV11-2
j_call: TRBJ2-1
clone_size: -
cdr3_nt: TGTGCCAGCAGCTTAGACCGAAGTGGGAGGGGTCACAATGAGCAGTTCTTC
cdr3_aa: CASSLDRSGRGHNEQFF

d_call: TRBD2
v_call: TRBV24-1
j_call: TRBJ2-3
clone_size: -
cdr3_nt: TGTGCCACCAGTGATTTAGCGGGAGGGTGGCGAGATACGCAGTATTTT
cdr3_aa: CATSDLAGGWRDTQYF

d_call: TRBD1
v_call: TRBV29-1
j_call: TRBJ2-7
clone_size: -
cdr3_nt: TGCAGCGTTGAAGATGGGACAGACTCCTACGAGCAGTACTTC
cdr3_aa: CSVEDGTDSYEQYF

d_call: -
v_call: TRBV16
j_call: TRBJ2-1
clone_size: once
cdr3_nt: TGTGCCAGCAGCCAATTTTTAAATGAGCAGTTCTTC
cdr3_aa: CASSQFLNEQFF

d_call: TRBD2
v_call: TRBV15
j_call: TRBJ2-7
clone_size: -
cdr3_nt: TGTGCCACAGCACTAGCGGCCCTCTCCTACGAGCAGTACTTC
cdr3_aa: CATALAALSYEQYF

d_call: -
v_call: TRBV15
j_call: TRBJ1-5
clone_size: -
cdr3_nt: TGTGCCACCAGCAGAGACAGTTATAGCAATCAGCCCCAGCATTTT
cdr3_aa: CATSRDSYSNQPQHF

d_call: -
v_call: TRBV6-1
j_call: TRBJ1-1
clone_size: once
cdr3_nt: TGTGCCAGCAGTACGGACAGTTGGACTGAAGCTTTCTTT
cdr3_aa: CASSTDSWTEAFF

d_call: -
v_call: TRBV4-1
j_call: TRBJ2-5
clone_size: -
cdr3_nt: TGCGCCAGCAGCCAAGTTCGTACGGGGGGCGGGGAGACCCAGTACTTC
cdr3_aa: CASSQVRTGGGETQYF

d_call: TRBD2
v_call: TRBV30
j_call: TRBJ2-7
clone_size: -
cdr3_nt: TGTGCCTGGAGTTTTCATAGCGGGAAGCAGTACTTC
cdr3_aa: CAWSFHSGKQYF

d_call: TRBD1
v_call: TRBV2
j_call: TRBJ2-7
clone_size: -
cdr3_nt: TGTGCCAAAGGACAGGGAAACTCCTACGAGCAGTACTTC
cdr3_aa: CAKGQGNSYEQYF

d_call: TRBD1
v_call: TRBV14
j_call: TRBJ1-1
clone_size: -
cdr3_nt: TGTGCCAGCAGCCGACAGGGCTACACTGAAGCTTTCTTT
cdr3_aa: CASSRQGYTEAFF

d_call: TRBD1
v_call: TRBV18
j_call: TRBJ1-4
clone_size: -
cdr3_nt: TGTGCCAGCTCACCAGGGACAGGGACCAGGGAAAAACTGTTTTTT
cdr3_aa: CASSPGTGTREKLFF

d_call: TRBD1
v_call: TRBV6-5
j_call: TRBJ2-2
clone_size: -
cdr3_nt: TGTGCCAGCAGAACGGACAGGAGACGAGGGGGGGAGCTGTTTTTT
cdr3_aa: CASRTDRRRGGELFF

d_call: TRBD2
v_call: TRBV4-1
j_call: TRBJ2-7
clone_size: -
cdr3_nt: TGCGCCAGCAGCCGTCCTTCTGCGGGAGTCGGCGAGCAGTACTTC
cdr3_aa: CASSRPSAGVGEQYF

d_call: -
v_call: TRBV3-1/TRBV3-2
j_call: TRBJ1-5
clone_size: -
cdr3_nt: TGTGCCAGCAGCCTGACAGACCATCAGCCCCAGCATTTT
cdr3_aa: CASSLTDHQPQHF

d_call: -
v_call: TRBV19
j_call: TRBJ2-2
clone_size: -
cdr3_nt: TGTGCCAGTAGTGGGAGCCTAGGCCGTACCGGGGAGCTGTTTTTT
cdr3_aa: CASSGSLGRTGELFF

d_call: -
v_call: TRBV2
j_call: TRBJ2-2
clone_size: -
cdr3_nt: TGTGCCAGCCGCCAGGGCCACACCGGGGAGCTGTTTTTT
cdr3_aa: CASRQGHTGELFF

d_call: -
v_call: TRBV19
j_call: TRBJ1-2
clone_size: many
cdr3_nt: TGTGCCAGTAGTCTAAGAGACGGGAACTATGGCTACACCTTC
cdr3_aa: CASSLRDGNYGYTF

d_call: -
v_call: TRBV28
j_call: TRBJ1-2
clone_size: -
cdr3_nt: TGTGCCAGCAGTTACAGGAGGGGCTATGGCTACACCTTC
cdr3_aa: CASSYRRGYGYTF

d_call: -
v_call: TRBV19
j_call: TRBJ1-3
clone_size: -
cdr3_nt: TGTGCCAGTAGTATCAATGGGGGGAACACCTACCTCGGAAACACCATATATTTT
cdr3_aa: CASSINGGNTYLGNTIYF

d_call: -
v_call: TRBV2
j_call: TRBJ1-2
clone_size: -
cdr3_nt: TGTGCCAGCATGCGGGGGCGGCAGGGGCCTGGCTACACCTTC
cdr3_aa: CASMRGRQGPGYTF

d_call: TRBD1
v_call: TRBV2
j_call: TRBJ2-1
clone_size: -
cdr3_nt: TGTGCCAGCAGTGACGAAGGGACAGTTGGCTACAATGAGCAGTTCTTC
cdr3_aa: CASSDEGTVGYNEQFF

d_call: -
v_call: TRBV27
j_call: TRBJ2-2
clone_size: -
cdr3_nt: TGTGCCAGCAGTCCCTTGACAGGAGCGAACACCGGGGAGCTGTTTTTT
cdr3_aa: CASSPLTGANTGELFF

d_call: TRBD1
v_call: TRBV18
j_call: TRBJ1-2
clone_size: -
cdr3_nt: TGTGCCAGCTCACCACCGGGACAGGGGGCTTACGGCTACACCTTC
cdr3_aa: CASSPPGQGAYGYTF

d_call: -
v_call: TRBV5-1
j_call: TRBJ2-5
clone_size: once
cdr3_nt: TGCGCCAGCAGGACACAAGAGACCCAGTACTTC
cdr3_aa: CASRTQETQYF

d_call: TRBD2
v_call: TRBV7-8
j_call: TRBJ2-4
clone_size: -
cdr3_nt: TGTGCCAGCAGCTTACGTGGTAGCGGGGGGATGAGCATTCAGTACTTC
cdr3_aa: CASSLRGSGGMSIQYF

d_call: -
v_call: TRBV4-1
j_call: TRBJ2-7
clone_size: once
cdr3_nt: TGCGCCAGCAGCCAAGGTCTCCTAACAGGGTCCGTCTCCTACGAGCAGTACTTC
cdr3_aa: CASSQGLLTGSVSYEQYF

d_call: -
v_call: TRBV30
j_call: TRBJ1-5
clone_size: -
cdr3_nt: TGTGCCTGGAGTGTACTCGGTCAGCCCCAGCATTTT
cdr3_aa: CAWSVLGQPQHF

d_call: TRBD1
v_call: TRBV28
j_call: TRBJ2-1
clone_size: -
cdr3_nt: TGTGCCAGCAGTTCGTCCGGGACAGGGGCAGGGAATGAGCAGTTCTTC
cdr3_aa: CASSSSGTGAGNEQFF

d_call: TRBD2
v_call: TRBV15
j_call: TRBJ2-1
clone_size: -
cdr3_nt: TGTGCCACCAGCAGAAAAAGGACTAGCGGGGTCGATGAGCAGTTCTTC
cdr3_aa: CATSRKRTSGVDEQFF

d_call: -
v_call: TRBV7-8
j_call: TRBJ2-7
clone_size: -
cdr3_nt: TGTGCCAGCAGTAATCAAGAGGGTCTGTACTTC
cdr3_aa: CASSNQEGLYF

d_call: TRBD2
v_call: TRBV10-1
j_call: TRBJ2-1
clone_size: -
cdr3_nt: TGCGCCAGCAGTGAGACTATACTAGCGGGAGGGCCTAATGAGCAGTTCTTC
cdr3_aa: CASSETILAGGPNEQFF

d_call: -
v_call: TRBV30
j_call: TRBJ2-2
clone_size: -
cdr3_nt: TGTGCCTGCCCAACAGGGTACACCGGGGAGCTGTTTTTT
cdr3_aa: CACPTGYTGELFF

d_call: -
v_call: TRBV7-9
j_call: TRBJ2-7
clone_size: -
cdr3_nt: TGTGCCAGCAGCTACACATTCGAAGAGGCCCACGAGCAGTACTTC
cdr3_aa: CASSYTFEEAHEQYF

d_call: -
v_call: TRBV20-1
j_call: TRBJ1-1
clone_size: once
cdr3_nt: TGCAGTGCTAGTTCAGGACACAAGAACACTGAAGCTTTCTTT
cdr3_aa: CSASSGHKNTEAFF

d_call: TRBD1
v_call: TRBV27
j_call: TRBJ1-6
clone_size: -
cdr3_nt: TGTGCCAGCAGGTCCGGGACAGCTTATTATTCACCCCTCCACTTT
cdr3_aa: CASRSGTAYYSPLHF

d_call: TRBD2
v_call: TRBV27
j_call: TRBJ2-3
clone_size: -
cdr3_nt: TGTGCCAGCAGTTTCACGTGGGGTAGCGGGGGGGCGACCACAGATACGCAGTATTTT
cdr3_aa: CASSFTWGSGGATTDTQYF

d_call: TRBD1
v_call: TRBV5-1
j_call: TRBJ1-1
clone_size: -
cdr3_nt: TGCGCCAGCAGCTTCCCGACAGGGGCGGGCACTGAAGCTTTCTTT
cdr3_aa: CASSFPTGAGTEAFF

d_call: TRBD1
v_call: TRBV5-1
j_call: TRBJ1-1
clone_size: -
cdr3_nt: TGCGCCAGCAGCTTGGGGCAGGGGGCCTCTCTTGAGGCTTTCTTT
cdr3_aa: CASSLGQGASLEAFF

d_call: -
v_call: TRBV11-1
j_call: TRBJ2-5
clone_size: -
cdr3_nt: TGTGCCAGCAGCATACGGGGGTTCGGCGAGACCCAGTACTTC
cdr3_aa: CASSIRGFGETQYF

d_call: -
v_call: TRBV5-1
j_call: TRBJ1-5
clone_size: -
cdr3_nt: TGCGCCAGCAGCCCCGTGACAGGACTCAATCAGCCCCAGCATTTT
cdr3_aa: CASSPVTGLNQPQHF

d_call: -
v_call: TRBV28
j_call: TRBJ2-2
clone_size: -
cdr3_nt: TGTGCCAGCCGCCGAGAGGTGTTCGGGGAGCTGTTTTTT
cdr3_aa: CASRREVFGELFF

d_call: -
v_call: TRBV19
j_call: TRBJ1-5
clone_size: -
cdr3_nt: TGTGCCAGTAGCAGGGCGTACCAGCCCCAGCATTTT
cdr3_aa: CASSRAYQPQHF

d_call: TRBD1
v_call: TRBV27
j_call: TRBJ2-7
clone_size: -
cdr3_nt: TGTGCCAGCAGTCCCGGGACAGGGTTATACGAGCAGTACTTC
cdr3_aa: CASSPGTGLYEQYF

d_call: TRBD1
v_call: TRBV5-5
j_call: TRBJ1-4
clone_size: -
cdr3_nt: TGTGCCAGCAGGTTGACAGGGGGTGATGAAAAACTGTTTTTT
cdr3_aa: CASRLTGGDEKLFF

d_call: TRBD2
v_call: TRBV27
j_call: TRBJ2-7
clone_size: -
cdr3_nt: TGTGCCAGCAGGAGACTAGCGGGAGGGCCGGTATCCTACGAGCAGTACTTC
cdr3_aa: CASRRLAGGPVSYEQYF

d_call: TRBD1
v_call: TRBV2
j_call: TRBJ1-6
clone_size: -
cdr3_nt: TGTGCCAGCAGTGTCGACAGGGTGAACTCACCCCTCCACTTT
cdr3_aa: CASSVDRVNSPLHF

d_call: -
v_call: TRBV6-5
j_call: TRBJ1-1
clone_size: -
cdr3_nt: TGTGCCAGCAGTTCATCCGGAGGCTCGAGCACTGAAGCTTTCTTT
cdr3_aa: CASSSSGGSSTEAFF

d_call: TRBD2
v_call: TRBV5-1
j_call: TRBJ2-1
clone_size: -
cdr3_nt: TGCGCCAGCAGGCGACGGGAGGACTCCTACAATGAGCAGTTCTTC
cdr3_aa: CASRRREDSYNEQFF

d_call: TRBD2
v_call: TRBV6-5
j_call: TRBJ2-1
clone_size: -
cdr3_nt: TGTGCCATCACCGAGCGGGGGGACTACAATGAGCAGTTCTTC
cdr3_aa: CAITERGDYNEQFF

d_call: -
v_call: TRBV5-5
j_call: TRBJ1-4
clone_size: once
cdr3_nt: TGTGCCAGCAGCTTATATGCTAATGAAAAACTGTTTTTT
cdr3_aa: CASSLYANEKLFF

d_call: -
v_call: TRBV5-6
j_call: TRBJ1-1
clone_size: -
cdr3_nt: TGTGCCAGCACCCGCCGCGGGGGCCGCACTGAAGCTTTCTTT
cdr3_aa: CASTRRGGRTEAFF

d_call: -
v_call: TRBV28
j_call: TRBJ2-1
clone_size: -
cdr3_nt: TGTGCCAGCAGTTTCCCGGCAGGGATCAATGAGCAGTTCTTC
cdr3_aa: CASSFPAGINEQFF

d_call: TRBD1
v_call: TRBV7-8
j_call: TRBJ1-4
clone_size: -
cdr3_nt: TGTGCCAGCAGCCAGGGACAGGGTCGTGAAAAACTGTTTTTT
cdr3_aa: CASSQGQGREKLFF

d_call: TRBD1
v_call: TRBV3-1/TRBV3-2
j_call: TRBJ1-4
clone_size: -
cdr3_nt: TGTGCCAGCAGCCAACATCCAGGGGGGAATGAAAAACTGTTTTTT
cdr3_aa: CASSQHPGGNEKLFF

d_call: -
v_call: TRBV10-3
j_call: TRBJ2-3
clone_size: -
cdr3_nt: TGTGCCATCAGTGACGGCAGGACTTCGCCTAGCACAGATACGCAGTATTTT
cdr3_aa: CAISDGRTSPSTDTQYF